This TCR beta chain was identified in a study of tumor-infiltrating lymphocytes in primary liver carcinoma. TCR beta cDNA came from approximately 0.55 ug total RNA, primed with a constant-region primer. Libraries for TCR beta were built through three nested multiplex PCR rounds, which together made up a slightly modified ARM-PCR procedure. In the first two PCR rounds, TRBV1-TRBV30 forward primers were paired with a C-beta reverse primer, and each round lasted approximately 9 cycles. TCRdb ran MiXCR on the multiplex PCR reads and lists one entry per CDR3 protein. The table has under 130,000 distinct CDR3 sequences, 82% seen once. The CDR3 length is 16 residues. The germline gives CDR1 SGHRS, CDR2 YFSETQ. V was pared by 4 bases and J by 5 bases, with 16 bases between. Unsorted bulk tissue of about 20-32 mg yielded co-extracted RNA and DNA. Chronic HBV infection, which was untreated, was present in the patients. Every tumor contributed samples taken at five separate regions.

This clonotype was sampled from a man aged 35 to 55 with primary liver carcinoma and hepatitis B virus infection. The sample consisted of liver tumor tissue from sampling region 3. The subset here: tumor region T3, left-lateral pole. This chain links TRBV5-1 with TRBJ1-6, with D possibly matching TRBD1 (5 bases). The CDR3 protein is CASSDSLIGHNSPLHF. The CDR3 region has the DNA TGCGCCAGCAGCGACAGTCTGATAGGGCATAATTCACCCCTCCACTTT.